The 8 T cell receptor beta chains given below trace back to one sample, sequenced in a study of cytomegalovirus exposure and HLA in healthy donors. The protocol was immunoSEQ multiplex PCR, while the TCRdb copy is restricted to in-frame clones and leaves out a portion. This sample has 100,000 to 150,000 clones, with around 96% found just once. Sequencing input: PBMCs. All receptors come from a man between 18 and 35 years old in good health and CMV-seronegative.

This clone was found once. The chain combines TRBV9 with TRBJ2-1; TRBD2 agrees at 7 bases. Germline CDR1 SGDLS, CDR2 YYNGEE. Germline trimming cut 4 bases from V and 5 bases from J; bases unmatched to any gene: 6. This CDR3 spans 14 amino acids. CDR3 in amino acids: CASSPGAGHNEQFF. The CDR3 coding sequence is TGTGCCAGCAGCCCCGGAGCGGGGCACAATGAGCAGTTCTTC.

This clone was seen a single time. The chain has TRBV29-1 and TRBJ1-3; 8 positions agree with TRBD1. V dropped 7 bases and J dropped 0; count of bases not matched to a gene: 11. The CDR3 contains 16 residues. CDR1 and CDR2 (germline): SQVTM, ANQGSEA. Here the CDR3 reads CSAKMGQGASGNTIYF. For the CDR3, the DNA is TGCAGCGCCAAAATGGGCCAGGGGGCCTCTGGAAACACCATATATTTT.

The rearrangement joins TRBV19 to TRBJ2-1; D might be TRBD2 (6 bases). The V gene lost 1 base and the J gene lost 2 bases, with 9 bases spanning the gap. This CDR3 contains 15 residues. From germline, CDR1 is LNHDA and CDR2 SQIVND (reference sequence). The CDR3 spells CASSIVAATYNEQFF. CDR3 bases: TGTGCCAGTAGTATAGTAGCGGCCACCTACAATGAGCAGTTCTTC. Complete variable domain (other parts from reference TRBV19 and TRBJ2-1): DGGITQSPKYLFRKEGQNVTLSCEQNLNHDAMYWYRQDPGQGLRLIYYSQIVNDFQKGDIAEGYSVSREKKESFPLTVTSAQKNPTAFYLCASSIVAATYNEQFFGPGTRLTVL.

V is TRBV30 and J is TRBJ1-2; 7 nucleotides agree with TRBD1. Losses at the gene ends were 2 bases for V and 7 bases for J; bases not matched to a gene: 4. Germline CDR1 and CDR2: GTSNPN and SVGIG (reference sequence). CDR3 length: 12 residues. In nucleotides, the CDR3 is TGTGCCTGGAGTCTACAGGGGCTTGGCTACACCTTC. Translation gives CAWSLQGLGYTF. The full variable domain, with the rest looked up from reference TRBV30 and TRBJ1-2, is SQTIHQWPATLVQPVGSPLSLECTVEGTSNPNLYWYRQAAGRGLQLLFYSVGIGQISSEVPQNLSASRPQDRQFILSSKKLLLSDSGFYLCAWSLQGLGYTFGSGTRLTVV.

The chain links TRBV18 to TRBJ2-3; 11 bases line up with TRBD2. This CDR3 has 17 amino acids. J lost 4 bases, V lost 3 bases, and 9 bases had no gene match. The germline gives CDR1 KGHSH, CDR2 LQKENI. In DNA form, the CDR3 reads TGTGCCAGCTCACCCAACACTAGCGGGAGAGGGGCAGATACGCAGTATTTT. Amino acids: CASSPNTSGRGADTQYF.

The rearrangement links TRBV28 to TRBJ1-1; TRBD1 aligns across 7 bases. This CDR3 has 16 residues. Germline trimming cut 4 bases from V and 0 bases from J; bases unmatched to any gene: 8. Per the germline V gene, CDR1 is MDHEN and CDR2 is SYDVKM. The CDR3 DNA follows: TGTGCCAGCAGTTCCCCCGGGACAGTAATGAACACTGAAGCTTTCTTT. As protein: CASSSPGTVMNTEAFF.

J is TRBJ1-5 and V is TRBV6-1; 10 bases are a match to TRBD1. After removal of 3 bases from V and 5 bases from J, the junction contained 1 base not matched to a gene. Per germline, CDR1 MNHNS and CDR2 SASEGT. The CDR3 runs to 14 residues. The CDR3 DNA follows: TGTGCCAGCAGTGAGACAGGGGGCGATCAGCCCCAGCATTTT. This translates into CASSETGGDQPQHF.

The chain uses TRBV9 and TRBJ2-5; 8 bases map to TRBD1. Germline CDR1 SGDLS, CDR2 YYNGEE. This CDR3 spans 20 amino acids. J was trimmed by 3 bases and V by 3 bases; bases with no gene match: 22. CDR3 in DNA: TGTGCCAGCAGCGACCTTGGGGGGACAGGCATCCTAATGGGGGAAGAGACCCAGTACTTC. Protein product: CASSDLGGTGILMGEETQYF.